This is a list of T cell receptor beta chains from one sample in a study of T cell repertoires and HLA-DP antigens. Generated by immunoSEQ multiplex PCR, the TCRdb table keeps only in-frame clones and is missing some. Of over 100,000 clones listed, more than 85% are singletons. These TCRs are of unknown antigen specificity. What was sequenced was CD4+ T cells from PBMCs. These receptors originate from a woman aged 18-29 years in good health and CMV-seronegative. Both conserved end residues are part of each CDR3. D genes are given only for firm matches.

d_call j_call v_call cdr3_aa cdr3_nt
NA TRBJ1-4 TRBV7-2 CASSFRGVEKLFF TGTGCCAGCAGCTTCCGGGGTGTTGAAAAACTGTTTTTT
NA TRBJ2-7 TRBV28 CASSPNWGREFYYEQYF TGTGCCAGCAGCCCCAACTGGGGCAGGGAGTTTTACTACGAGCAGTACTTC
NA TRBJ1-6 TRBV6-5 CASRQLLNSPLHF TGTGCCAGTAGACAGCTACTTAATTCACCCCTCCACTTT
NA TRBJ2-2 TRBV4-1 CASSQPGRGTGELFF TGCGCCAGCAGCCAGCCTGGGCGAGGCACCGGGGAGCTGTTTTTT
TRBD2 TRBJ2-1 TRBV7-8 CASSLGSLAGYNEQFF TGTGCCAGCAGCTTAGGGTCGCTAGCGGGGTACAATGAGCAGTTCTTC
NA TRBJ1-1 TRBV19 CASSILGKNTEAFF TGTGCCAGTAGTATTTTAGGCAAGAACACTGAAGCTTTCTTT
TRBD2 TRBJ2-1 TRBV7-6 CASSPRTRGLLDNEQFF TGTGCCAGCAGCCCAAGGACTAGAGGTCTATTGGACAATGAGCAGTTCTTC
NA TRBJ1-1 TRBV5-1 CASSTGSATEAFF TGCGCCAGCAGCACAGGGTCGGCCACTGAAGCTTTCTTT
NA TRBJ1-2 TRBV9 CASSVGWGHPTPYGYTF TGTGCCAGCAGCGTAGGTTGGGGGCACCCGACCCCTTATGGCTACACCTTC
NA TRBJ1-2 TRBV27 CASTPGTFREGYTF TGTGCCAGCACCCCCGGGACTTTTAGGGAGGGCTACACCTTC
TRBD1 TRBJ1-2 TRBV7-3 CASSEGTGDLYGYTF TGTGCCAGCAGCGAGGGGACAGGGGACTTGTATGGCTACACCTTC
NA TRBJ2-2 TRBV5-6 CASSFIRGATGELFF TGTGCCAGCAGCTTCATAAGGGGCGCGACCGGGGAGCTGTTTTTT
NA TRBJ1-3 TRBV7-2 CASSLRGQDGNTIYF TGTGCCAGCAGCTTAAGGGGACAAGATGGAAACACCATATATTTT
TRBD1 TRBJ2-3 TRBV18 CASSPWTGETDTQYF TGTGCCAGCTCACCATGGACAGGGGAGACAGATACGCAGTATTTT
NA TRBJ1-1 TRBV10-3 CAISERGTEAFF TGTGCCATCAGTGAACGGGGGACTGAAGCTTTCTTT
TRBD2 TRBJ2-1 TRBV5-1 CASSRGTSGVSNEQFF TGCGCCAGCAGCCGCGGGACTAGCGGGGTTTCGAATGAGCAGTTCTTC
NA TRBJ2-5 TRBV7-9 CASSLGGWETQYF TGTGCCAGCAGCTTAGGGGGCTGGGAGACCCAGTACTTC
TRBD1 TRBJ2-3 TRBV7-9 CASSLRTGEGDTQYF TGTGCCAGCAGCCTAAGGACAGGGGAAGGAGATACGCAGTATTTT
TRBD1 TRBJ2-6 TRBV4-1 CASSQGRGYSGANVLTF TGCGCCAGCAGCCAGGGCAGGGGGTACTCTGGGGCCAACGTCCTGACTTTC
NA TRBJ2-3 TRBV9 CASSVGMSTDTQYF TGTGCCAGCAGCGTAGGAATGAGCACAGATACGCAGTATTTT
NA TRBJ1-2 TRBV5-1 CASSLATNYGYTF TGCGCCAGCAGCTTGGCTACTAACTATGGCTACACCTTC
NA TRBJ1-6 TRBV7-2 CASSLEAGSPLHF TGTGCCAGCAGCTTAGAGGCCGGGTCGCCCCTCCACTTT
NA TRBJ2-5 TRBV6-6 CASSRTEGTGETQYF TGTGCCAGCAGTAGGACAGAGGGGACTGGTGAGACCCAGTACTTC
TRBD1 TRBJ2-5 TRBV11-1 CASSLGTATQETQYF TGTGCCAGCAGCCTCGGGACAGCCACTCAAGAGACCCAGTACTTC
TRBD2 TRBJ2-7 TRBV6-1 CASSEAGGSTYEQYF TGTGCCAGCAGTGAAGCGGGCGGGAGCACCTACGAGCAGTACTTC
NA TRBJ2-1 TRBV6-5 CASTPDSYNEQFF TGTGCCAGCACCCCGGACAGCTACAATGAGCAGTTCTTC
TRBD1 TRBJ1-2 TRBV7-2 CASSLRFAGGRYGYTF TGTGCCAGCAGCTTAAGGTTCGCAGGGGGCCGCTATGGCTACACCTTC
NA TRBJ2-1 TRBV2 CASSAMSVSYNEQFF TGTGCCAGCAGTGCCATGTCCGTGTCCTACAATGAGCAGTTCTTC
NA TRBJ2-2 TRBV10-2 CASRGWGSNTGELFF TGCGCCAGCAGGGGGTGGGGGTCGAACACCGGGGAGCTGTTTTTT
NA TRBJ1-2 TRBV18 CASSPLDRNYGYTF TGTGCCAGCTCACCACTGGACAGAAACTATGGCTACACCTTC
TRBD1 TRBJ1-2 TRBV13 CASRSLGQGGGYTF TGTGCCAGCAGGTCTCTAGGACAGGGTGGTGGCTACACCTTC
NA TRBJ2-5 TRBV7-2 CASSFRLGWETQYF TGTGCCAGCAGCTTTAGACTAGGGTGGGAGACCCAGTACTTC
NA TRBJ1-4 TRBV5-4 CASSYDGLGDEKLFF TGTGCCAGCAGCTATGACGGACTAGGGGATGAAAAACTGTTTTTT
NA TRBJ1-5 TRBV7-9 CASSTIEGRGNQPQHF TGTGCCAGCAGCACCATAGAGGGCAGGGGCAATCAGCCCCAGCATTTT
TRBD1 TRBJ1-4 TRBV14 CASSQAGQGAREKLFF TGTGCCAGCAGCCAAGCGGGACAGGGGGCGCGAGAAAAACTGTTTTTT
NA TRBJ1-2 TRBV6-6 CASSTQGGPFYGYTF TGTGCCAGCAGTACCCAGGGAGGCCCCTTCTATGGCTACACCTTC
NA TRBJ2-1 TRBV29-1 CSSGGPYNEQFF TGCTCCAGTGGGGGGCCTTACAATGAGCAGTTCTTC
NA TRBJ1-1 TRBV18 CASSLTDSNTEAFF TGTGCCAGCTCACTCACAGACTCGAACACTGAAGCTTTCTTT
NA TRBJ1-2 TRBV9 CASSVSYAEYGYTF TGTGCCAGCAGCGTTAGTTATGCAGAATATGGCTACACCTTC
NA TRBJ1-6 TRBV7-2 CASSYLRGDNSPLHF TGTGCCAGCAGTTATTTGCGGGGGGATAATTCACCCCTCCACTTT
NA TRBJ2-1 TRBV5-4 CASSLSLVDFNEQFF TGTGCCAGCAGCTTAAGTTTAGTAGATTTTAATGAGCAGTTCTTC
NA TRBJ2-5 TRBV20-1 CSARKAETQYF TGCAGTGCTAGAAAAGCCGAGACCCAGTACTTC
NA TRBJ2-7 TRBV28 CATFYQGGSRSYEQYF TGTGCCACCTTCTATCAAGGGGGGTCACGATCCTACGAGCAGTACTTC
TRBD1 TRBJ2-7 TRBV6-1 CASSDLAGGYFYEQYF TGTGCCAGCAGTGATTTGGCAGGGGGCTACTTTTACGAGCAGTACTTC
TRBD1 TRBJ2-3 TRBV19 CASSIGRRGQGGQNTQYF TGTGCCAGTAGTATTGGAAGGAGGGGACAGGGGGGACAGAATACGCAGTATTTT
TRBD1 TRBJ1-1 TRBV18 CASSPQGAWGTEAFF TGTGCCAGCTCACCGCAGGGGGCCTGGGGCACTGAAGCTTTCTTT
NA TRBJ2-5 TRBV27 CASSSRIEGVETQYF TGTGCCAGCAGTTCGCGTATTGAGGGTGTGGAGACCCAGTACTTC
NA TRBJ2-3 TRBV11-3 CASSPRDDYTQYF TGTGCCAGCAGCCCGCGGGACGATTATACGCAGTATTTT
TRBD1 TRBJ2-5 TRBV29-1 CSVVDRVQTQYF TGCAGCGTTGTGGACAGGGTCCAGACCCAGTACTTC
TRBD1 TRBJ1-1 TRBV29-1 CSVHQGAEAFF TGCAGCGTTCATCAGGGGGCTGAGGCTTTCTTT
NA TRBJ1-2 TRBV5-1 CASSLETPSGPYGYTF TGCGCCAGCAGCTTGGAGACCCCCTCAGGCCCCTATGGCTACACCTTC
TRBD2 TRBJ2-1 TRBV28 CASSLASGGAYNEQFF TGTGCCAGCAGTTTGGCTAGCGGGGGGGCGTACAATGAGCAGTTCTTC
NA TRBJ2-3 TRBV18 CASSPGPGPDTQYF TGTGCCAGCTCACCAGGACCTGGACCAGATACGCAGTATTTT
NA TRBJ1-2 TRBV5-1 CASSFGGQNYGYTF TGCGCCAGCAGCTTTGGAGGGCAAAACTATGGCTACACCTTC
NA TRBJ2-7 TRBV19 CASSTRLKSYEQYF TGTGCCAGTAGTACCAGACTCAAATCCTACGAGCAGTACTTC